The clone carrying this T cell receptor (beta chain) was observed a single time. The entry originates in a study of T cell changes during pregnancy in multiple sclerosis. Clones were sequenced by immunoSEQ multiplex PCR, and TCRdb holds only the in-frame ones, with some missing. Among fewer than 40,000 clones, around nine tenths were seen once, and the ten largest hold roughly 0.5%. The specimen was CD4+ T cells from peripheral blood mononuclear cells, collected in the first trimester of pregnancy. The source of this sequence is a female donor in good health, enrolled as a control in a pregnancy study.

CDR3: CASSQEGLNEQYF. The CDR3 nucleotides are TGTGCCAGCAGCCAAGAAGGACTCAACGAGCAGTACTTC. The chain couples TRBV14 to TRBJ2-7; D might be TRBD2 (5 bases). Trimming pared 0 bases from V and 5 bases from J, leaving 8 bases between. In germline, CDR1 is SGHDN, CDR2 FVKESK. The CDR3 contains 13 residues.